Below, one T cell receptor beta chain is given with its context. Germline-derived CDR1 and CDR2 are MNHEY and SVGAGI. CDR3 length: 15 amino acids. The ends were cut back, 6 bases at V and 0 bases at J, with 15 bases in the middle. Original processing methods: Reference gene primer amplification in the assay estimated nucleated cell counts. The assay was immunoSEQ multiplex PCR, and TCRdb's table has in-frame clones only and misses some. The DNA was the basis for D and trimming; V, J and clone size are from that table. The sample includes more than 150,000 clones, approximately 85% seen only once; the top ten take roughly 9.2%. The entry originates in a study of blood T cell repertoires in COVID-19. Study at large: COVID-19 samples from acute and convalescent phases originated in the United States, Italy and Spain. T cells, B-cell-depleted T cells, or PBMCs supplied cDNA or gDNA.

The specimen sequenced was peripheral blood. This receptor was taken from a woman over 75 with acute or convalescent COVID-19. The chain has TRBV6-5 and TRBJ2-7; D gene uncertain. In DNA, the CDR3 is TGTGCCAGCAGAGCCCGAGGAGAGAGCTCCTACGAGCAGTACTTC. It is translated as CASRARGESSYEQYF.